The present T cell receptor beta chain was sequenced within a study of blood T cell repertoires in COVID-19. Study overall: The study drew acute and convalescent COVID-19 samples from the United States, Italy and Spain.

Authors' analysis steps: How many nucleated cells were present was estimated from reference gene primer amplification. Some clones are missing from TCRdb's copy, which holds only in-frame ones; the method was immunoSEQ multiplex PCR. The D gene and trimming were derived from the DNA, and the V and J assignments and clone size from that table. The sample holds approximately 220,000 clones, around 82% seen once. This clone appeared once. The TCR was taken from a woman aged 50 to 60 with acute or convalescent COVID-19. The specimen was peripheral blood.

For the CDR3, the DNA is TGCAGCGTTGAAGACCCCGGGACTAACTATGGCTACACCTTC. Translation: CSVEDPGTNYGYTF. This chain joins TRBV29-1 and TRBJ1-2, with D uncertain. The germline gives CDR1 SQVTM, CDR2 ANQGSEA. There are 14 residues in the CDR3. The V and J ends lost 0 bases and 0 bases respectively, with 8 bases between them.